The entry below gives a single T cell receptor (beta chain) sequence along with its context. Its cognate antigen has yet to be identified. No base quality values were provided; no much bigger clone lies one nucleotide off. The data originate from a study of shared clonotypes between healthy human individuals (dated by TCRdb to about 2020). For context, the study as a whole: A couple of women and three men aged 18 to 49 years were included in the cohort. Leukapheresis yielded between about 0.9 and 8.9 billion PBMCs per donor. Libraries were prepared and TCR repertoires were sequenced by different laboratories using diverse techniques, in order to increase sequencing depth and limit assay-specific biases. To estimate repertoire size and how much clonotypes are shared between individuals, the study performed deep sequencing of blood TCR repertoires from a few healthy adults. For each donor, CD4 naive and CD4 memory were each run on three plates, CD8 naive on two plates, and CD8 memory on one plate.

Overall study outcomes, separate from this receptor: Clonotypes shared by all four sorted-subset donors showed higher generation probabilities than non-shared clonotypes. The genetic and exposure-history diversity represented was limited by the small number of donors. Incomplete sequencing was indicated by rarefaction of sorted-subset datasets, despite the large sequencing depth. Naive subsets generally had larger estimated clonotype richness than memory subsets. Sampling was restricted to blood, and TCR repertoires in tissues likely differ from the TCR repertoires found in blood. Approximately 5% of naive CD4, roughly 3.5% of naive CD8, 2.3% of memory CD4, and approximately 0.4% of memory CD8 clonotypes were shared across several donors. Pairwise subsampling indicated that sequencing depth was expected to affect the degree of clonotype sharing among donors.

V drops 6 bases and J drops 8 bases, leaving 22 bases in between. For CDR1 and CDR2, the germline V gene (reference sequence) lists LNHDA and SQIVND. From cysteine to phenylalanine, the CDR3 is 15 amino acids long. CDR3 DNA is the only sequence kept; it has 45 bases, read in frame from the first base. Healthy HIV-negative adults with no recently reported acute infections or vaccinations were included as donors. Every donor was a Caucasian adult residing in Nashville, Tennessee, USA. CD4+ T cells were enriched through magnetic negative selection, after which naive cells were positively selected on CD45RA and the remaining negative fraction served as the memory subset. After blood collection by leukapheresis, PBMCs were isolated using Ficoll-Histopaque density gradient centrifugation and then cryopreserved in the vapor phase of liquid nitrogen. Analytical flow cytometry was used to check the purity and quantity of every magnetically sorted T cell population. From each sorted fraction, genomic DNA was isolated and quantified by UV absorbance on a Nanodrop 2000c.

Using the deep immunoSEQ assay, TCR CDR3 regions were amplified from genomic DNA by multiplex PCR. Extracted genomic DNA from each cell subset was spread evenly across all wells of several immunoSEQ 96-well plates, with each plate serving as a replicate. For sorted subsets, 200 to 250 ng of genomic DNA, equivalent to some 30,000 T cell genomes, went into each replicate PCR. Purified libraries were quantified with a Qubit 3.0 fluorometer, sized on a Bioanalyzer 2100, and re-quantified with the KAPA Library Quantification kit. A separate single-read 150-cycle Illumina NextSeq 550 flow cell was used to sequence each immunoSEQ 96-well plate. The authors processed their data as follows. Because the immunoSEQ output included only junctional sequences and no quality scores, the filtering could not be the same as the filtering used for full-length reads. Sequences were annotated with PyIR, a Python wrapper for IgBLAST v1.9, using IMGT germline references to assign V/J genes and CDR3. Reads were filtered out if the reads had weak V/J assignments (E-value above 1e-6), no CDR3, stop codons, out-of-frame junctions, or ambiguous translated residues. V3J clonotypes were defined as sequences sharing the same inferred V gene, J gene, and CDR3 amino acid sequence. The percentage overlap between two repertoires was calculated by dividing the number of shared unique clonotypes by the size of the smaller repertoire. Richness of each repertoire was evaluated using RTK rarefaction, the Chao1 estimator, and Recon v2.1 estimates of unobserved clonotypes. For all TCRbeta clonotypes obtained by the gDNA method from a few donors, generation probabilities were computed with OLGA. TCRdb re-hosts the immuneACCESS table, in-frame sequences only. Its copies lack some clones; in the studies checked, an unresolved V gene accounts for under half of them, and the cause for the rest is not known. That table is the source of V, J and clone size, and D and trimming were worked out from the DNA. This sample gives roughly 2 million clones in total; around 95% of them show up just once. Clones ranked in the top ten supply 0.1% to 0.15% of the sample.

Rearrangement joined TRBV19 to TRBJ1-2; possibly the D gene is TRBD1, per 5 matching bases. The sequence derives from a man between 18 and 35 years old in good health. The source material was naive CD4+ T cells sorted from blood. Read against the paper, the sample's cell subset or site label means: CD45RA+ positively selected. The CDR3 reads as follows: CASSQTLSPRDGYTF. The DNA sequence is as follows: TGTGCCAGTAGCCAAACCCTTTCCCCCCGGGACGGCTACACCTTC.